This paragraph reports one TCR beta chain. This CDR3 spans 15 amino acids. V lost 1 base and J 0 bases, leaving 7 bases between the germline ends. Germline CDR1 is LGHDT and CDR2 is YNNKEL (reference sequence). The sample originates from a study of CD8 T cells in Susac syndrome. RNA in amounts of about 0.5 to 1 ug was reverse transcribed with random hexamers. TCRdb redid the calling of the immunoSEQ multiplex PCR reads with MiXCR, one entry per CDR3 protein. The table has about 180,000 distinct CDR3 sequences, approximately 94% seen once; the top ten hold 0.12%. Sequenced: CD4+ T cells from PBMCs. This TCR came from a human donor with Susac syndrome. The gene calls are TRBV3-1 and TRBJ1-5; a possible D gene is TRBD1 (5 bases). The chain's CDR3 is CASSQGRGSNQPQHF. CDR3 coding DNA: TGTGCCAGCAGCCAAGGGAGGGGTAGCAATCAGCCCCAGCATTTT.